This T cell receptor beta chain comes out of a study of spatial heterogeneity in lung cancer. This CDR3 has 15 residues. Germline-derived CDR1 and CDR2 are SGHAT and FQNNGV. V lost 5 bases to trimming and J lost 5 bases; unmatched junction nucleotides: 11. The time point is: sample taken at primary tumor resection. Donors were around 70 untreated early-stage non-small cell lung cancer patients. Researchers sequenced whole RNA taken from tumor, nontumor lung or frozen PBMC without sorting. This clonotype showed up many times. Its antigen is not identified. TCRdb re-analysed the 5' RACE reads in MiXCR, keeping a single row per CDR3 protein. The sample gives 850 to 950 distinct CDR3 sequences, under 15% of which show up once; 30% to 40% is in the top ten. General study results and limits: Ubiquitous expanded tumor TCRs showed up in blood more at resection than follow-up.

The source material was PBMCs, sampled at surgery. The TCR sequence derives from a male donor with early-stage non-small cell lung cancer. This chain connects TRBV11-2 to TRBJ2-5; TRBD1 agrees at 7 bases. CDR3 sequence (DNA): TGTGCCAGCAGCCTACAGGGGACCCGAGTCGAGACCCAGTACTTC. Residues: CASSLQGTRVETQYF. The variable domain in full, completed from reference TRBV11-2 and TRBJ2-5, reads EAGVAQSPRYKIIEKRQSVAFWCNPISGHATLYWYQQILGQGPKLLIQFQNNGVVDDSQLPKDRFSAERLKGVDSTLKIQPAKLEDSAVYLCASSLQGTRVETQYFGPGTRLLVL.